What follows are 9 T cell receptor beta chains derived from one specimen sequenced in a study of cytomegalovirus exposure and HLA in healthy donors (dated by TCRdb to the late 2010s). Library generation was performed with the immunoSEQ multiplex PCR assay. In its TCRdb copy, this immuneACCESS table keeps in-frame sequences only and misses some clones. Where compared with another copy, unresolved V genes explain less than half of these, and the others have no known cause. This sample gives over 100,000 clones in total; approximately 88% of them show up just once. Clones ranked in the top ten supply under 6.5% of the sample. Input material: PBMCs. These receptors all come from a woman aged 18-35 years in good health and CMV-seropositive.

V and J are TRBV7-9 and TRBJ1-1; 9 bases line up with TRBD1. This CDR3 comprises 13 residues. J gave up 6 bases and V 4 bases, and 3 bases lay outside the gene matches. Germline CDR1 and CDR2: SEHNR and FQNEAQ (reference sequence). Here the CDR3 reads CASSSGQGPEAFF. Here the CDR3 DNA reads TGTGCCAGCAGCTCGGGACAGGGACCTGAAGCTTTCTTT.

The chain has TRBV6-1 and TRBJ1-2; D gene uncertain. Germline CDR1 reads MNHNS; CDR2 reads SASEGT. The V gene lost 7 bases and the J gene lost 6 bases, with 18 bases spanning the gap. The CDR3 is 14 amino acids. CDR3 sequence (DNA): TGTGCCAGCACCGAGCGGGTTCTCCTGAATGGCTACACCTTC. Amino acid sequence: CASTERVLLNGYTF.

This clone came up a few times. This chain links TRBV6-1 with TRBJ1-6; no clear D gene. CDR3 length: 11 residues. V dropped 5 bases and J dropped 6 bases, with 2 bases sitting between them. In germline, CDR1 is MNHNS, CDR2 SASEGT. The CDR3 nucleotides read TGTGCCAGCAGTCGTAATTCACCCCTCCACTTT. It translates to CASSRNSPLHF.

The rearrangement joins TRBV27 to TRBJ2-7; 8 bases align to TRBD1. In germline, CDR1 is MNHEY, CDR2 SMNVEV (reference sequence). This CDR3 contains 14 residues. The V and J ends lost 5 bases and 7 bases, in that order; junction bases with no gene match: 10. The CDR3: CASSTRTGLMEQYF. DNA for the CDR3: TGTGCCAGCAGTACTCGGACAGGGCTAATGGAGCAGTACTTC.

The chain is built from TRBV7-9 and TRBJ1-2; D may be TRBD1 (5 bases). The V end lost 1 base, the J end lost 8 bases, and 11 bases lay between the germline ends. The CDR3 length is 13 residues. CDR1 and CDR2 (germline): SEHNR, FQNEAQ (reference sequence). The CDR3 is CASSLGSGAGYTF. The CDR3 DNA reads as TGTGCCAGCAGCTTAGGAAGTGGGGCGGGCTACACCTTC.

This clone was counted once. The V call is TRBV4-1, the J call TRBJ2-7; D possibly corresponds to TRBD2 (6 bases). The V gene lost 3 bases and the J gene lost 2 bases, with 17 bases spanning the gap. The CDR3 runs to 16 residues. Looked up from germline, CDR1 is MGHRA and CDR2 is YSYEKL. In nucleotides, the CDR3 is TGCGCCAGCAGCCAGAGCCGGGAGAAAACAACCTACGAGCAGTACTTC. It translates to CASSQSREKTTYEQYF.

CDR3 coding DNA: TGTGCCAGCAGTTTACTACTAGCGGGGGGGATGGGTGATACGCAGTATTTT. It is translated as CASSLLLAGGMGDTQYF. V usage is TRBV27 and J usage is TRBJ2-3, with TRBD2 matching 13 bases. V was clipped by 2 bases and J by 6 bases; unmatched bases: 8. The CDR3 contains 17 residues. The V gene's germline CDR1 is MNHEY and CDR2 SMNVEV (reference sequence).

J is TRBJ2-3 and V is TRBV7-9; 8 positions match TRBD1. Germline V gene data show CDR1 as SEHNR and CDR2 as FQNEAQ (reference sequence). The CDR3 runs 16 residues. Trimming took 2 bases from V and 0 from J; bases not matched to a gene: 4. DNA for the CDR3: TGTGCCAGCAGCTTACCGGACAGGGACAGCACAGATACGCAGTATTTT. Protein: CASSLPDRDSTDTQYF.

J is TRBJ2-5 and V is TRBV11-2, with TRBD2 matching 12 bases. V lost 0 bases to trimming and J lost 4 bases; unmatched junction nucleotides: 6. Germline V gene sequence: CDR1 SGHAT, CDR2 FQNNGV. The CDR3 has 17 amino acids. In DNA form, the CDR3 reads TGTGCCAGCAGCTTAGAGGGTGGACTAGCGGGGCGAGAGACCCAGTACTTC. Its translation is CASSLEGGLAGRETQYF.